The text below deals with one T cell receptor beta chain. This clone was counted between two and nine times. Its antigen is still unknown. It has no much larger one-base neighbor in the sample; base qualities were not kept. These data belong to a study of CD8+ T cells in alopecia areata (dated by TCRdb to between 2018 and 2020). For the wider study: To study T cell clonal expansion in alopecia areata, the researchers applied high-throughput TCRbeta sequencing to both the C3H/HeJ mouse model and human patients. Scalp tissue and sorted CD4+ and CD8+ peripheral blood T cells from patchy and totalis/universalis alopecia areata patients and from healthy controls were covered by human TCRbeta sequencing. Clonality in the scalp was compared among normal scalp (n=4), patchy alopecia areata scalp (n=8), and alopecia totalis/universalis scalp (n=8). RNA was obtained with the PAXgene miRNA kit for fixed scalp, the miRNeasy kit for PBMCs, and the RNeasy kit for mouse skin. TCRbeta CDR3 regions were amplified by immunoSEQ multiplex PCR using 35 Vbeta forward and 13 Jbeta reverse primers.

What the work shows at the level of the full study, not this receptor alone: TCR sequences shared between patients were less clear than in mice, possibly partly because of HLA diversity in the patient population. Scalp TCR repertoire analysis is complicated because resident alphabeta T cells in normal human skin are also sequenced, whereas mouse skin is dominated by gammadelta T cells. Compared with normal scalp, lesional scalp, particularly in alopecia totalis/universalis, had higher clonality and more expanded CD8+ clones, which suggests antigenic drive.

PBMCs were isolated by density centrifugation and stained for CD3, CD4 and CD8, after which CD4+ and CD8+ T cells were sorted on a FACSAria. Scalp biopsies and blood samples were obtained from unaffected controls. Libraries were built with the immunoSEQ multiplex PCR assay. To provide template for TCR sequencing, every sample had RNA extracted and reverse transcribed into cDNA. SuperScript III was used to make first-strand cDNA, primed with a 2:1 mix of oligo-dT and random hexamers. A synthetic immune receptor repertoire was used to assess amplification bias, and residual bias was removed computationally. In the paper's pipeline: Raw reads were preprocessed to remove errors, and CDR3 was defined according to IMGT conventions as the region from the conserved cysteine to phenylalanine. Clonality was computed as 1 minus the Shannon entropy, with the entropy normalized by log2 of the number of productive unique TCRs. Scalp TCRbeta sequences were cross-referenced with sorted blood CD4 and CD8 repertoires so that the CD4 or CD8 identity of scalp clones could be inferred. TCRdb took over this immuneACCESS table, retaining in-frame rearrangements with V and J assigned. Such tables are incomplete; in checked studies, under half of the missing clones stem from an unresolved V gene, and the remainder is unexplained. V, J and clone size reflect that table, while D and trimming were determined from the DNA. Recorded for this sample are over 90,000 clones; around 60% of them occurred a single time. Roughly 8.8% of the sample comes from the top ten.

Looking up the germline V gene yields CDR1 MNHNS and CDR2 SASEGT. V lost 8 bases and J lost 2 bases; the stretch between them is 15 bases long. The cysteine opens and the phenylalanine closes a CDR3 of 15 amino acids. CDR3 DNA is the only sequence kept; it has 45 bases, read in frame from the first base. This clonotype was obtained from a human donor in good health. Material: CD4+ T cells sorted from blood. The V and J genes are TRBV6-1 and TRBJ2-2; no confident D gene assignment can be made. The DNA sequence is TGTGCCAGCGGTACAACGCGACGAAACACCGGGGAGCTGTTTTTT. Its coded protein is CASGTTRRNTGELFF.